The 11 T cell receptor beta chains below all came from one sample that was sequenced in a study of T-cell reconstitution after alpha-beta-depleted transplantation in children. Preparation of the TCRbeta library used unique molecular identifiers. TCRdb called the PCR reads again in MiXCR, with one record for every CDR3 protein. The profile shows more than 550,000 distinct CDR3 sequences, more than 9% of them singletons. The source material was PBMCs from the stem cell graft donor, sampled from the stem cell graft. Receptor source: a human donor who donated a stem cell graft to a child with acute myeloid leukemia.

This clonotype was seen a handful of times. The V and J genes are TRBV7-2 and TRBJ2-7; TRBD2 is a possible D gene (5 bases). Trimming removed 5 bases at V and 1 base at J, with 15 bases between. The CDR3 totals 15 residues. Germline V gene lookup returns CDR1 SGHTA and CDR2 FQGNSA. CDR3 residues: CASSAGAYGSYEQYF. CDR3 nucleotide sequence: TGTGCCAGCAGCGCGGGCGCATACGGTTCCTACGAGCAGTACTTC.

This chain links TRBV20-1 with TRBJ2-7; 9 nucleotides align to TRBD2. The CDR3 length is 17 residues. Trimming cost V 6 bases and J 2 bases; bases outside gene matches: 17. Germline lookup yields CDR1 DFQATT and CDR2 SNEGSKA (reference sequence). The CDR3 bases are TGCAGTGCCCAGGATTCCGCTTGGCGGGAGGGCCCCTACGAGCAGTACTTC. It specifies CSAQDSAWREGPYEQYF.

This clonotype was detected only once. The chain carries TRBV10-3 and TRBJ2-1, with D tentatively TRBD2 (6 bases). The germline V and J ends were trimmed by 7 bases and 1 base, with 20 bases remaining between them. The CDR3 contains 17 residues. CDR1 is ENHRY and CDR2 is SYGVKD in the germline V gene. As DNA, the CDR3 is TGTGCCATCACCCCTCAAAAGTCTAGCGTTTCCTACAATGAGCAGTTCTTC. Translation gives CAITPQKSSVSYNEQFF.

This clonotype was detected ten times or more. The chain couples TRBV12-3 or TRBV12-4 to TRBJ2-1; 12 positions agree with TRBD2. CDR3 length: 16 residues. Unmatched junction bases numbered 9, after V lost 5 bases and J lost 7 bases. In DNA, the CDR3 is TGTGCCAGCAGTCCATCGACTAGCGGGAGTAGGAATGAGCAGTTCTTC. It yields the protein CASSPSTSGSRNEQFF.

This chain connects TRBV19 to TRBJ2-5; 10 bases map to TRBD1. Losses at the gene ends were 10 bases for V and 7 bases for J; bases not matched to a gene: 18. The germline CDR1 and CDR2 sequences are LNHDA and SQIVND (reference sequence). The CDR3 is 16 residues long. The CDR3 DNA reads as TGTGCCACCACACGATCCGGGACAGGGGACCTCTCGACCCAGTACTTC. Translated, it gives CATTRSGTGDLSTQYF. The variable domain in full, with the rest retrieved from reference TRBV19 and TRBJ2-5, is DGGITQSPKYLFRKEGQNVTLSCEQNLNHDAMYWYRQDPGQGLRLIYYSQIVNDFQKGDIAEGYSVSREKKESFPLTVTSAQKNPTAFYLCATTRSGTGDLSTQYFGPGTRLLVL.

This CDR3 reads CASSEAGERAYNEQFF. The CDR3 DNA reads as TGTGCCAGCAGTGAAGCGGGAGAGCGCGCCTACAATGAGCAGTTCTTC. This chain uses TRBV6-1 with TRBJ2-1; the D gene is possibly TRBD2 (5 bases). The V gene lost 0 bases and the J gene lost 2 bases, with 11 bases spanning the gap. Germline V gene lookup returns CDR1 MNHNS and CDR2 SASEGT. The CDR3 consists of 16 residues.

This sequence joins TRBV6-5 and TRBJ1-6; TRBD1 is a possible D gene (5 bases). V was clipped by 8 bases and J by 14 bases, with 22 bases between them. The CDR3 has 14 amino acids. The germline CDR1 and CDR2 sequences are MNHEY and SVGAGI. In DNA form, the CDR3 reads TGTGCCAGCTCCGGATGGGACGCCACCGGCACCCTCCACTTT. The encoded protein is CASSGWDATGTLHF.

V gene TRBV18 combines with J gene TRBJ2-7; TRBD2 agrees at 7 bases. Per germline, CDR1 KGHSH and CDR2 LQKENI. The CDR3 has 16 residues. Trimming cost V 6 bases and J 5 bases; bases outside gene matches: 16. The DNA of the CDR3 is TGTGCCAGCTCCCCTTGGGGCTCCAGCGGGAAGAACGAGCAGTACTTC. Protein product: CASSPWGSSGKNEQYF.

The chain joins TRBV4-2 to TRBJ2-1; TRBD2 aligns across 7 bases. The CDR3 length is 16 residues. Germline CDR1 LGHNA, CDR2 YNFKEQ. J was trimmed by 6 bases and V by 0 bases; bases with no gene match: 8. The CDR3 bases are TGTGCCAGCAGCCAAGATGATGCGGGAGAGCTCAATGAGCAGTTCTTC. As protein: CASSQDDAGELNEQFF.

The CDR3 nucleotides read TGTGCCACCAGCGTTGACAGAATACCCTACAATGAGCAGTTCTTC. Protein sequence: CATSVDRIPYNEQFF. V gene TRBV15 combines with J gene TRBJ2-1, with TRBD1 as a possible D gene (5 bases). Germline CDR1 reads LNHNV; CDR2 reads YYDKDF (reference sequence). With 5 bases removed from V and 2 bases from J, the gap between germline ends came to 13 bases. The CDR3 is 15 amino acids.

Only a few counts were recorded for this clonotype. The chain employs TRBV20-1 and TRBJ1-2; D is ambiguous. Germline lookup yields CDR1 DFQATT and CDR2 SNEGSKA (reference sequence). The length of the CDR3 is 13 residues. V lost 2 bases and J 6 bases, leaving 13 bases between the germline ends. The CDR3 DNA is TGCAGTGCTAGACGCGCAGGAGTCCATGGCTACACCTTC. It specifies CSARRAGVHGYTF.